This T cell receptor beta chain came from a study of T cells in Graves' hyperthyroidism and ophthalmopathy. Graves' hyperthyroidism showing no ophthalmopathy progression within 18 months was considered stable. This clonotype appeared many times. Germline values: CDR1 MNHEY, CDR2 SVGEGT. Trimming removed 4 bases at V and 8 bases at J, with 9 bases between. The CDR3 is 12 amino acids. It was RNA transcripts that yielded the amplified TCR beta CDR3 regions. The HTBI primer set was used in a first-round RT-PCR of the TCR CDR3. TCRdb processed the multiplex PCR reads anew with MiXCR; each CDR3 protein has one entry. This repertoire shows around 620,000 distinct CDR3 sequences, roughly 17% found once; its top ten account for approximately 3.8%.

The sequence was collected from a woman between 25 and 40 years old with Graves' hyperthyroidism. Sequences were obtained from blood. The V gene is TRBV6-2 or TRBV6-3, the J gene TRBJ2-1; D uncertain. CDR3: CASSFKWDEQFF. In nucleotides, the CDR3 is TGTGCCAGCAGTTTCAAATGGGATGAGCAGTTCTTC.